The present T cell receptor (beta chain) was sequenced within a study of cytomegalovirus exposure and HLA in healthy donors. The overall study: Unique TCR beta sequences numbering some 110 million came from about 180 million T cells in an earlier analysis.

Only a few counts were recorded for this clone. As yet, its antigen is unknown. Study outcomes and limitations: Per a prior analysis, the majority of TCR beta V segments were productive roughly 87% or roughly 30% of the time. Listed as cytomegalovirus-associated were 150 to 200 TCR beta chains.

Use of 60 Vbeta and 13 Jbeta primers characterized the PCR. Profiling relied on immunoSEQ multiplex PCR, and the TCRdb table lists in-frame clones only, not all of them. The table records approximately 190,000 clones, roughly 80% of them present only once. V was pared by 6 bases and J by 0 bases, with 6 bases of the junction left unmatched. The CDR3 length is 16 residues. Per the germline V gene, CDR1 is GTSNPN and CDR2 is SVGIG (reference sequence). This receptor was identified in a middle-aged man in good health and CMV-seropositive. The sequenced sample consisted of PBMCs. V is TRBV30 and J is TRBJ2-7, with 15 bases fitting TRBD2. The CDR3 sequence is CACVGLAGGLSYEQYF. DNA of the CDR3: TGTGCCTGCGTGGGACTAGCGGGGGGCCTCTCCTACGAGCAGTACTTC.